Listed below are T cell receptor beta chains from one sample, sequenced in a study of blood T cell repertoires in COVID-19. The data were produced by immunoSEQ multiplex PCR, yet TCRdb's version contains in-frame clones alone and is incomplete. The data show about 230,000 clones, with around nine tenths seen just once and around 3.7% held by the top ten. Sequences were obtained from PBMCs or T cells enriched from blood (not recorded which). The source is a woman in her thirties with acute COVID-19. The CDR3 runs from the conserved cysteine through the conserved F or W. The D gene is left open where the match is weak. Size is omitted from some rows. Given values are once, few, many or a class for expanded clones.

TRBJ2-1 TRBD1 . TRBV7-2 CASGSGTGTFEQFF TGTGCCAGCGGGTCCGGGACAGGGACCTTTGAGCAGTTCTTC
TRBJ1-5 . . TRBV18 CASSPRVGNQPQHF TGTGCCAGCTCACCACGAGTGGGCAATCAGCCCCAGCATTTT
TRBJ2-7 TRBD1 few TRBV7-2 CASSPRTGKTYEQYF TGTGCCAGCAGCCCAAGGACAGGTAAAACCTACGAGCAGTACTTC
TRBJ2-7 . once TRBV11-3 CASSKTGEQYF TGTGCCAGCAGCAAAACAGGCGAGCAGTACTTC
TRBJ1-5 TRBD1 . TRBV2 CASGTGTGASLPHF TGTGCCAGCGGGACCGGGACAGGGGCCAGCCTTCCGCATTTT
TRBJ2-2 TRBD2 . TRBV19 CASSLIAGGLTGELFF TGTGCCAGTAGTCTGATAGCGGGGGGGCTCACCGGGGAGCTGTTTTTT
TRBJ2-2 . few TRBV28 CASSDGTSAGELFF TGTGCCAGCAGCGACGGGACAAGCGCCGGGGAGCTGTTTTTT
TRBJ2-7 TRBD2 many TRBV7-9 CASSLIGGTSGYEQYF TGTGCCAGCAGCTTAATAGGAGGGACTAGCGGCTACGAGCAGTACTTC
TRBJ1-2 TRBD1 once TRBV7-2 CASSLVERQGFGYTF TGTGCCAGCAGCTTGGTAGAGCGACAGGGCTTTGGCTACACCTTC
TRBJ1-2 . . TRBV18 CASSPRSNRATTASHGYTF TGTGCCAGCTCACCCAGGTCAAACAGGGCTACAACTGCTTCCCATGGCTACACCTTC
TRBJ1-2 TRBD1 . TRBV27 CASSRSPLDRTYGYTF TGTGCCAGCAGTCGATCCCCCCTGGACAGGACGTATGGCTACACCTTC
TRBJ1-1 . once TRBV15 CATSRGGGNTEAFF TGTGCCACCAGCAGAGGGGGCGGCAACACTGAAGCTTTCTTT
TRBJ2-1 . . TRBV11-2 CASSFDGHNGDEQFF TGTGCCAGCAGCTTCGACGGACATAATGGCGATGAGCAGTTCTTC
TRBJ2-5 TRBD2 . TRBV5-4 CASSVTSGVQETQYF TGTGCCAGCAGCGTGACTAGCGGGGTCCAAGAGACCCAGTACTTC
TRBJ2-7 TRBD1 . TRBV19 CASSTSTGQLYEQYF TGTGCCAGTAGTACCTCGACAGGGCAACTCTACGAGCAGTACTTC
TRBJ2-3 TRBD2 . TRBV18 CASSPERGEITDTQYF TGTGCCAGCTCACCGGAGCGGGGGGAAATCACAGATACGCAGTATTTT
TRBJ1-5 . . TRBV10-3 CAISDAPPREQPQHF TGTGCCATCAGTGACGCCCCCCCGAGGGAACAGCCCCAGCATTTT
TRBJ2-2 TRBD1 once TRBV28 CASSLIGTGGTGELFF TGTGCCAGCAGTTTAATCGGGACAGGTGGGACCGGGGAGCTGTTTTTT
TRBJ1-1 . . TRBV6-1 CASSEAVGDTEAFF TGTGCCAGCAGTGAAGCGGTCGGGGACACTGAAGCTTTCTTT
TRBJ1-5 . . TRBV5-1 CASSYQGGDQPQHF TGCGCCAGCAGCTATCAGGGAGGGGACCAGCCCCAGCATTTT
TRBJ1-1 TRBD1 . TRBV7-9 CASRTGTGDTEAFF TGTGCCAGCAGGACCGGGACAGGGGACACTGAAGCTTTCTTT
TRBJ2-1 TRBD1 . TRBV6-5 CASKETGGWGNEQFF TGTGCCAGCAAGGAGACAGGGGGCTGGGGCAATGAGCAGTTCTTC
TRBJ1-5 TRBD1 . TRBV5-1 CASSLGQGWNQPQHF TGCGCCAGCAGCCTAGGACAGGGATGGAATCAGCCCCAGCATTTT
TRBJ1-2 . . TRBV7-2 CASRRGINYGYTF TGTGCCAGCAGACGGGGGATTAACTATGGCTACACCTTC
TRBJ1-6 . . TRBV5-5 CASSLAHRATPNSPLHF TGTGCCAGCAGCTTGGCCCACAGGGCAACTCCCAATTCACCCCTCCACTTT